These 22 T cell receptor beta chains came from one sample sequenced in a study of early T cells in non-severe SARS-CoV-2 infection (dated by TCRdb to 2020 to 2022). The library was generated by 5' RACE. Instrument used: NextSeq 500. Using fastp trimming at Q25 and MiXCR clonotype assembly, TCRdb reanalyzed the public sequencing data and kept in-frame beta chains. Rows with one shared CDR3 protein collapse into an entry with the most common genes and DNA. A total of roughly 90,000 distinct CDR3 sequences appear in this sample, around 15% of them only once. The top ten clones comprise 3% of the sample. The sequenced material came from whole blood. These receptors came from an adult who was a healthcare worker with PCR-confirmed SARS-CoV-2 infection or an uninfected control (not recorded which).

This clonotype has ten or more counts. This sequence joins TRBV11-2 and TRBJ2-1; D assignment may be TRBD1 or TRBD2 (5 bases each). Germline values: CDR1 SGHAT, CDR2 FQNNGV. V lost 4 bases to trimming and J lost 7 bases, with 11 bases between them. The CDR3 loop spans 13 amino acids. The CDR3 region is CASSSRGANEQFF. In DNA, the CDR3 is TGTGCCAGCAGCTCTAGGGGAGCTAATGAGCAGTTCTTC.

Concerning this clonotype: The junction differs from germline at one of its ends, possibly a read error. This sequence joins TRBV9 and TRBJ2-1; 9 nucleotides agree with TRBD1. CDR1 and CDR2 (germline): SGDLS, YYNGEE. The CDR3 loop spans 15 amino acids. The CDR3 DNA reads as TGTGCCAGCACCGTAGGGGACAGGGTAGTCAATGAGCAGTTCTTC. This codes for CASTVGDRVVNEQFF.

In its sample, this clonotype was seen a few times. For the CDR3, the DNA is TGTGCCAGCAGTTATCACGGGACAGGGAGAGGCTATGAGCAGTTCTTC. It yields the protein CASSYHGTGRGYEQFF. The chain employs TRBV7-2 and TRBJ2-1; 9 positions match TRBD1. Per the germline V gene, CDR1 is SGHTA and CDR2 is FQGNSA. This CDR3 is 16 amino acids long. J was trimmed by 8 bases and V by 6 bases; bases with no gene match: 14.

The genes are TRBV2 and TRBJ2-5; 8 bases line up with TRBD2. V gave up 7 bases and J gave up 2 bases; unmatched junction bases: 9. CDR3 length: 15 amino acids. The germline V gene encodes CDR1 SNHLY and CDR2 FYNNEI. CDR3 in DNA: TGTGCCAGCAAACTACTAGCGGCCCCTCAAGAGACCCAGTACTTC. It translates to CASKLLAAPQETQYF. Variable domain in full (rest from reference TRBV2 and TRBJ2-5): EPEVTQTPSHQVTQMGQEVILRCVPISNHLYFYWYRQILGQKVEFLVSFYNNEISEKSEIFDDQFSVERPDGSNFTLKIRSTKLEDSAMYFCASKLLAAPQETQYFGPGTRLLVL.

This clonotype came up many times. V and J are TRBV29-1 and TRBJ1-2; no reliable D call. There are 12 residues in the CDR3. V lost 6 bases and J lost 3, with 11 bases in between. Germline V gives CDR1 SQVTM, CDR2 ANQGSEA. CDR3 DNA sequence: TGCAGCGTGGTTGCGGAGTACTATGGCTACACCTTC. Protein sequence: CSVVAEYYGYTF.

The V call is TRBV19, the J call TRBJ2-7, with TRBD1 matching over 8 bases. With V trimmed by 4 bases and J by 4 bases, 6 bases remained unmatched. CDR3 length: 14 residues. Germline loops: CDR1 LNHDA, CDR2 SQIVND (reference sequence). The CDR3 here is CASSSAGGNYEQYF. CDR3 sequence (DNA): TGTGCCAGTAGTAGCGCAGGGGGCAATTACGAGCAGTACTTC.

The table lists this clonotype with a few counts. The chain has TRBV12-3 or TRBV12-4 and TRBJ1-2, with D hard to call. The CDR3 is 14 residues long. V gave up 1 base and J gave up 8 bases, with 14 bases separating them. As DNA, the CDR3 is TGTGCCAGCAGTTTAGGGGTGGCGGGATCGGGCTACACCTTC. Its translation is CASSLGVAGSGYTF.

The chain links TRBV20-1 to TRBJ1-2, with 8 bases lining up with TRBD1. V shed 3 bases, J shed 3 bases, and the junction held 6 bases outside the gene matches. The CDR3 is made up of 14 amino acids. The germline V gene has CDR1 DFQATT and CDR2 SNEGSKA (reference sequence). CDR3 sequence reads: CSASHRQGYYGYTF. The CDR3 nucleotides read TGCAGTGCTAGCCACCGACAGGGGTACTATGGCTACACCTTC.

This clonotype was detected many times. This rearrangement joins TRBV29-1 to TRBJ2-7; the D gene is possibly TRBD1 (6 bases). Trimming took 3 bases from V and 4 from J, leaving 16 bases between them. Germline V CDR1 and CDR2: SQVTM, ANQGSEA. This CDR3 is 14 amino acids long. The CDR3 loop is CSVEGEQGKYEQYF. The CDR3 DNA reads as TGCAGCGTTGAGGGGGAGCAGGGGAAGTACGAGCAGTACTTC.

This clonotype showed up many times. V and J are TRBV18 and TRBJ1-5, with D unclear. CDR3 length: 15 residues. Germline CDR1 is KGHSH and CDR2 is LQKENI. The V gene lost 3 bases and the J gene lost 5 bases, with 14 bases spanning the gap. The CDR3 loop is CASSPPGPEDQPQHF. The CDR3 nucleotides are TGTGCCAGCTCACCCCCCGGGCCAGAGGATCAGCCCCAGCATTTT.

The chain joins TRBV20-1 to TRBJ1-1; D not resolved. Looked up from germline, CDR1 is DFQATT and CDR2 is SNEGSKA (reference sequence). CDR3 length equals 11 residues. V was cut by 5 bases and J by 11 bases, with 15 bases left in between. Here the CDR3 DNA reads TGCAGTGCTTCTCTCCGGGATCGGGCTTTCTTT. Translated, it gives CSASLRDRAFF.

This clonotype occurred a few times. The V and J genes are TRBV19 and TRBJ1-4; TRBD1 might be the D (6 bases). CDR1 LNHDA and CDR2 SQIVND come from the germline V gene (reference sequence). The ends were cut back, 6 bases at V and 3 bases at J, with 17 bases in the middle. The CDR3 covers 16 residues. CDR3 region: CASSLIPGAPNEKLFF. In nucleotides, the CDR3 is TGTGCCAGTAGCTTAATCCCGGGGGCGCCTAATGAAAAACTGTTTTTT.

This chain connects TRBV5-1 to TRBJ1-1; 9 bases are a match to TRBD1. The CDR3 consists of 16 residues. CDR1 and CDR2 from the germline V gene are SGHRS and YFSETQ. With V trimmed by 4 bases and J by 4 bases, 11 bases remained unmatched. CDR3 nucleotides: TGCGCCAGCAGCATAACAGGGGGCGCGTCCTCCACTGAAGCTTTCTTT. Translating gives CASSITGGASSTEAFF. Using reference TRBV5-1 and TRBJ1-1 for the parts outside the CDR3, the full variable domain is KAGVTQTPRYLIKTRGQQVTLSCSPISGHRSVSWYQQTPGQGLQFLFEYFSETQRNKGNFPGRFSGRQFSNSRSEMNVSTLELGDSALYLCASSITGGASSTEAFFGQGTRLTVV.

V gene TRBV27 combines with J gene TRBJ1-2; D might be TRBD1 (6 bases). This CDR3 has 17 amino acids. Germline V gene lookup returns CDR1 MNHEY and CDR2 SMNVEV (reference sequence). Trimming cost V 0 bases and J 8 bases, with 22 bases left between them. Here the CDR3 reads CASSLSMGDRYLFGYTF. Here the CDR3 DNA reads TGTGCCAGCAGTTTATCGATGGGCGACAGGTATCTTTTCGGCTACACCTTC.

This chain links TRBV11-2 with TRBJ2-5; D possibly matches TRBD1 or TRBD2 (5 bases each). In germline, CDR1 is SGHAT, CDR2 FQNNGV. With 5 bases removed from V and 2 bases from J, the gap between germline ends came to 12 bases. This CDR3 has 14 residues. CDR3 sequence: CASSPYRTQETQYF. The CDR3 bases are TGTGCCAGCAGCCCCTACAGGACTCAAGAGACCCAGTACTTC.

V and J are TRBV12-3 or TRBV12-4 and TRBJ2-1; TRBD2 matches 8 bases. The CDR3 length is 16 residues. Unmatched junction bases numbered 8, after V lost 2 bases and J lost 5 bases. CDR3 coding DNA: TGTGCCAGCAGTTTACGGACTAGCAGGGCCCACAATGAGCAGTTCTTC. It encodes CASSLRTSRAHNEQFF.

This clonotype was found a few times. The chain has TRBV30 and TRBJ1-5, with D perhaps matching TRBD1 (5 bases). With 3 bases removed from V and 8 bases from J, the gap between germline ends came to 14 bases. The CDR3 runs to 13 residues. Germline V gene data show CDR1 as GTSNPN and CDR2 as SVGIG (reference sequence). CDR3 in DNA: TGTGCCTGGAGCGGGGGACGCCTTGAGCCCCAGCATTTT. Its translation is CAWSGGRLEPQHF.

The chain employs TRBV5-6 and TRBJ2-1; TRBD2 agrees at 9 bases. The CDR3 covers 15 residues. Trimming cost V 4 bases and J 7 bases; bases outside gene matches: 9. Germline V gene lookup returns CDR1 SGHDT and CDR2 YYEEEE. The CDR3 sequence is CASSRSGLAGNEQFF. In nucleotides, the CDR3 is TGTGCCAGCAGCCGTTCGGGACTAGCAGGAAATGAGCAGTTCTTC.

This chain uses TRBV27 with TRBJ1-5; D is uncertain. Germline V gives CDR1 MNHEY, CDR2 SMNVEV (reference sequence). The germline V and J ends were trimmed by 6 bases and 9 bases, with 15 bases remaining between them. The length of the CDR3 is 13 residues. CDR3 in DNA: TGTGCCAGCAGACTGGACTGGGCAGGGCCCCAGCATTTT. It is translated as CASRLDWAGPQHF.

V and J are TRBV7-2 and TRBJ2-3; 11 positions agree with TRBD2. The CDR3 is 15 amino acids. Germline values: CDR1 SGHTA, CDR2 FQGNSA. The junction had 2 bases not matched to a gene; V was cut back by 6 bases and J by 0 bases. DNA for the CDR3: TGTGCCAGCAGGCGGACTAGCGGGAGCACAGATACGCAGTATTTT. It translates to CASRRTSGSTDTQYF.

The chain has TRBV7-9 and TRBJ2-3; 7 bases are a match to TRBD2. The CDR3 has 15 residues. The V gene's germline CDR1 is SEHNR and CDR2 FQNEAQ (reference sequence). J gave up 6 bases and V 6 bases, and 12 bases lay outside the gene matches. The CDR3 protein is CASSQGLAEGDTQYF. In nucleotides, the CDR3 is TGTGCCAGCAGTCAGGGTCTAGCGGAGGGGGATACGCAGTATTTT.

The chain links TRBV6-1 to TRBJ2-1; 10 bases fit TRBD2. CDR1 is MNHNS and CDR2 is SASEGT in the germline V gene. V was pared by 2 bases and J by 5 bases, with 3 bases of the junction left unmatched. This CDR3 has 15 amino acids. CDR3 loop: CASSESTSGNNEQFF. The CDR3, as DNA: TGTGCCAGCAGTGAATCTACTAGCGGGAACAATGAGCAGTTCTTC.